A single TCR beta chain is shown here with its context. What it recognizes is unknown. This sample is drawn from a study of beta chain features in type 1 diabetes. Study-wide findings and caveats: PCR might favor shorter templates, but any such skew would affect patients and controls equally. In comparison with healthy donors, patients had naive, central memory and Treg TCRB repertoires that appeared more similar.

The investigators reverse transcribed all of the isolated RNA, so they sequenced expressed TCRB transcripts. Profiling relied on immunoSEQ multiplex PCR, and the TCRdb table lists in-frame clones only, not all of them. The sample carries some 900,000 clones, under 20% recorded once. Sorted populations all exceeded 98% purity. There are 14 residues in the CDR3. The trim removed 4 bases at V and 6 bases at J, leaving 8 bases unmatched. The germline gives CDR1 SEHNR, CDR2 FQNEAQ (reference sequence). The chain combines TRBV7-9 with TRBJ1-2; 7 positions agree with TRBD1. The specimen was naive CD4+ T cells from blood. The receptor comes from a woman aged 18 to 35 in good health. The DNA for the CDR3 is TGTGCCAGCAGCTCCCAGGGGGGGCGTAATGGCTACACCTTC. It yields the protein CASSSQGGRNGYTF.